The clone carrying this T cell receptor beta chain was seen at least ten times. Its antigen remains unknown. This sample is drawn from a study of identical twins. Study outcomes and limitations: Sequences that were out-of-frame, alpha and twin-shared displayed an excess of low generation probability. A lower insertion count was a feature of abundant cord blood beta clonotypes, with no such feature in memory repertoires.

TCRdb re-called the 5' RACE reads with MiXCR, one entry per CDR3 protein. The data hold a few hundred thousand distinct CDR3 sequences, with about 10% observed a single time. CDR1 is SGHNT, CDR2 YENEEA, per germline. The CDR3 covers 18 residues. V dropped 5 bases and J dropped 3 bases, with 22 bases sitting between them. J is TRBJ1-4 and V is TRBV11-3, with D hard to call. The sample taken for sequencing was naive T cells sorted from blood. This TCR was sampled from a woman in her fifties or sixties in good health. CDR3 sequence reads: CASSLRLGLGRANEKLFF. As DNA, the CDR3 is TGTGCCAGCAGCCTCCGTCTAGGCTTGGGTCGGGCTAATGAAAAACTGTTTTTT. The whole variable domain, remainder taken from reference TRBV11-3 and TRBJ1-4, is EAGVVQSPRYKIIEKKQPVAFWCNPISGHNTLYWYLQNLGQGPELLIRYENEEAVDDSQLPKDRFSAERLKGVDSTLKIQPAELGDSAVYLCASSLRLGLGRANEKLFFGSGTQLSVL.